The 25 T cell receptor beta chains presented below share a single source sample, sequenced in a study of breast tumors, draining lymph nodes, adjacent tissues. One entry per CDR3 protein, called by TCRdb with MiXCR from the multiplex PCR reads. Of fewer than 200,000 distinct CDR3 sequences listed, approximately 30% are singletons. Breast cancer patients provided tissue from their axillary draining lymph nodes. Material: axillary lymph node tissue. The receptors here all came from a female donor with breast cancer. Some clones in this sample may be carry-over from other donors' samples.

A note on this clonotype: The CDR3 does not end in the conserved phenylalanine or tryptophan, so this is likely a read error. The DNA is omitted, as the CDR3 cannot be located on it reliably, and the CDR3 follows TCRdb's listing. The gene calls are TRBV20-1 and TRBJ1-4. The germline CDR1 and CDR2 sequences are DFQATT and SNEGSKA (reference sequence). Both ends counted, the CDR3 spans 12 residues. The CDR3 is CSARAGRDTWGY.

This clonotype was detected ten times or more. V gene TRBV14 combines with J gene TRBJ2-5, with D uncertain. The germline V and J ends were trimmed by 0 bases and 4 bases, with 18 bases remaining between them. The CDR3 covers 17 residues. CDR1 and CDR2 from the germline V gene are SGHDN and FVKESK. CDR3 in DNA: TGTGCCAGCAGCCAAGATTTCGGCTTAATAGGAACAGAGACCCAGTACTTC. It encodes CASSQDFGLIGTETQYF.

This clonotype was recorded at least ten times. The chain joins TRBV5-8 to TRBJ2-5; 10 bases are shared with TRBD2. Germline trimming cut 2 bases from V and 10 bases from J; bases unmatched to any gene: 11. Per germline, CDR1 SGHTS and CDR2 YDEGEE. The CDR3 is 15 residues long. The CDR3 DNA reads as TGTGCCAGCAGCTTCTCCGGTTTAGCGGGGGGAGACCAGTACTTC. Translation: CASSFSGLAGGDQYF. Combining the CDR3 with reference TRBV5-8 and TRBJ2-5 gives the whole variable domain EAGVTQSPTHLIKTRGQQATLRCSPISGHTSVYWYQQALGLGLQFLLWYDEGEERNRGNFPPRFSGRQFPNYSSELNVNALELEDSALYLCASSFSGLAGGDQYFGPGTRLLVL.

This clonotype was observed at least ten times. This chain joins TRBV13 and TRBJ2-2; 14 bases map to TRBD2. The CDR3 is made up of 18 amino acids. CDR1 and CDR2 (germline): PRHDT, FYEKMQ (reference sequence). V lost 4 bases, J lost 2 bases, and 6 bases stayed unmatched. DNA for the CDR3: TGTGCCAGCAGCTCCGGACTAGCGGGAGGTGCCAACACCGGGGAGCTGTTTTTT. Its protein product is CASSSGLAGGANTGELFF.

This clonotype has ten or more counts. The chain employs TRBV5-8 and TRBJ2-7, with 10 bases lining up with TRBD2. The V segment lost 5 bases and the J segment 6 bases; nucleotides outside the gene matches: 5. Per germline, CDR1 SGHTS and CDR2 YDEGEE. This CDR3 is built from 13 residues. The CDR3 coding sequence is TGTGCCAGCAGGCTAGCGGGAGCTCCCGAGCAGTACTTC. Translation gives CASRLAGAPEQYF.

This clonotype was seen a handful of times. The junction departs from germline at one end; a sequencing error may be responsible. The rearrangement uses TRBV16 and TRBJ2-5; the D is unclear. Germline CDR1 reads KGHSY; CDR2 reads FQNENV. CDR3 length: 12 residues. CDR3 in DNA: TGTACCAGCAGCCAACCGCGAGAGACCCAGTACTTC. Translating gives CTSSQPRETQYF. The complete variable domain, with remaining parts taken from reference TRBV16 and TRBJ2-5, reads GEEVAQTPKHLVRGEGQKAKLYCAPIKGHSYVFWYQQVLKNEFKFLISFQNENVFDETGMPKERFSAKCLPNSPCSLEIQATKLEDSAVYFCTSSQPRETQYFGPGTRLLVL.

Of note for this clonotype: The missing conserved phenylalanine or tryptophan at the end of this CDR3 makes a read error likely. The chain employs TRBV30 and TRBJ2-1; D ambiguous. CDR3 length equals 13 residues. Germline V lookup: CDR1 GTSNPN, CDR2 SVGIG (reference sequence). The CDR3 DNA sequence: TGTGCCTGGAGCGCCGGCCTCTACAATGAACAGTTCTCC. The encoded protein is CAWSAGLYNEQFS.

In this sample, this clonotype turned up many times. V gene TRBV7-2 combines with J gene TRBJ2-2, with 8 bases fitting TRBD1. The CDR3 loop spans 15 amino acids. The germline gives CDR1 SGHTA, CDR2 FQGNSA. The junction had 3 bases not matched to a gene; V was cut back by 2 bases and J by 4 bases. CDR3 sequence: CASSLQGAGTGELFF. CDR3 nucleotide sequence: TGTGCCAGCAGCTTACAGGGGGCGGGCACCGGGGAGCTGTTTTTT.

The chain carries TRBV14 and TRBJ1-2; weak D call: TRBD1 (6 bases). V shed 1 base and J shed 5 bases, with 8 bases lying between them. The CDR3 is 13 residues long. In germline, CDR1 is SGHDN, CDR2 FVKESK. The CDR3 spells CASSQGTEYGYTF. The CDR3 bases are TGTGCCAGCAGCCAAGGGACAGAGTATGGCTACACCTTC.

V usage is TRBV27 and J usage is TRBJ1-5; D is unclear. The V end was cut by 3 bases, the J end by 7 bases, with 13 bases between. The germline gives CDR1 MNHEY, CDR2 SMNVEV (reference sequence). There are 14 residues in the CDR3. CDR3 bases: TGTGCCAGCAGTTTCCGACGGACCAAACAGCCCCAGCATTTT. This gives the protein CASSFRRTKQPQHF.

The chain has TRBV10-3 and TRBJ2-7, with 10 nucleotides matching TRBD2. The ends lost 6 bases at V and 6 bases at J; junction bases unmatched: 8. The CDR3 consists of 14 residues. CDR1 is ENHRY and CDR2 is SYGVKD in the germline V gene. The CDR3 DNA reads TGTGCCATCAGGGAGACTAGCGGGTTCTCCGAGCAGTACTTC. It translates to CAIRETSGFSEQYF.

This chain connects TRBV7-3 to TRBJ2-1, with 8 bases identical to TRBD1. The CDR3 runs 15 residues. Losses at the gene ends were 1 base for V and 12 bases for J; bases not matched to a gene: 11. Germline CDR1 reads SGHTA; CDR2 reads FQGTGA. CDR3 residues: CASSLRGRGLGGQFF. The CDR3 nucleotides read TGTGCCAGCAGCTTAAGGGGCAGGGGGCTGGGTGGGCAGTTCTTC.

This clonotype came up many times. CDR3 nucleotide sequence: TGTGCCACTTCCAGACAGACCTCTGGAAACACCATATATTTT. It encodes CATSRQTSGNTIYF. V usage is TRBV6-5 and J usage is TRBJ1-3, with D perhaps TRBD1 (5 bases). The CDR3 spans 14 residues. In germline, CDR1 is MNHEY, CDR2 SVGAGI. The V and J ends lost 10 bases and 0 bases respectively, with 13 bases between them.

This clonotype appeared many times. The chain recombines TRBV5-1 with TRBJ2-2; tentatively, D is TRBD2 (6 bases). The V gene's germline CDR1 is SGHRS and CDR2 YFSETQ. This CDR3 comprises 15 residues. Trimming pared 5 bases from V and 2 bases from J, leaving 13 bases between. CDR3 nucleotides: TGCGCCAGCAGTATAGGGAGGTTTAACACCGGGGAGCTGTTTTTT. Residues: CASSIGRFNTGELFF.

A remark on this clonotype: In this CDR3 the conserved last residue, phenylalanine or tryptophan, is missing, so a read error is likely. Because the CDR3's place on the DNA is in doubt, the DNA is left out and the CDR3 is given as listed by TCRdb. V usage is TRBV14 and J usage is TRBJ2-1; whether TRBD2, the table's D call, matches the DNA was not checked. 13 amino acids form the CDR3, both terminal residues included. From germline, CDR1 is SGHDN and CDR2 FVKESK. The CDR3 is CASSFRLGGEQSS.

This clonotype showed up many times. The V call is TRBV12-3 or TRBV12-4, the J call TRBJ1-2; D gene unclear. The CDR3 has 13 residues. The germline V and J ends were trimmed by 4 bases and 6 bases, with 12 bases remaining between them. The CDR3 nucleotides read TGTGCCAGCAGTTCGGTCCCCATGAATGGCTACACCTTC. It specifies CASSSVPMNGYTF.

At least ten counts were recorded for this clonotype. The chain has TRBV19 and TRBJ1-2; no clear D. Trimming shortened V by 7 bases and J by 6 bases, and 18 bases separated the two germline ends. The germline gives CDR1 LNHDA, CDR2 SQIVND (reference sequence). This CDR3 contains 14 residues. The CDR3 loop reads CASTNPGFMHGYTF. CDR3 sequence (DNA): TGTGCCAGTACTAACCCGGGGTTTATGCATGGCTACACCTTC.

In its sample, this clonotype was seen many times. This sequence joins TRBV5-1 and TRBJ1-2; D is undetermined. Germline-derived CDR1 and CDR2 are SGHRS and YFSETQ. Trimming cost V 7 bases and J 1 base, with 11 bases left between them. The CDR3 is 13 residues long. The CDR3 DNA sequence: TGCGCCAGCCGGCGGGCGGATAACTATGGCTACACCTTC. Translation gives CASRRADNYGYTF. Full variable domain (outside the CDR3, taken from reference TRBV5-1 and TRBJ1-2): KAGVTQTPRYLIKTRGQQVTLSCSPISGHRSVSWYQQTPGQGLQFLFEYFSETQRNKGNFPGRFSGRQFSNSRSEMNVSTLELGDSALYLCASRRADNYGYTFGSGTRLTVV.

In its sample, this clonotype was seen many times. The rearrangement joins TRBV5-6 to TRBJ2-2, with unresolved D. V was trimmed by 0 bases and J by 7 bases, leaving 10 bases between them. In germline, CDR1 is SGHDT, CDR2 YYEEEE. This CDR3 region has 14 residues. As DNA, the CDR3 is TGTGCCAGCAGCTTGGATACAGACCGCGGGGAGCTGTTTTTT. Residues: CASSLDTDRGELFF.

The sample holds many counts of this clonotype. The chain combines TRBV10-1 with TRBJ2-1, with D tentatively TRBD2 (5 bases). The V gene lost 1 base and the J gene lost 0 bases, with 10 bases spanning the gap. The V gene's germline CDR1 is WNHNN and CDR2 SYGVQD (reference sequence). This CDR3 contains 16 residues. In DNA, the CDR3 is TGCGCCAGCAGTGAGTTTGCGGGCAGCTCCTACAATGAGCAGTTCTTC. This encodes CASSEFAGSSYNEQFF.

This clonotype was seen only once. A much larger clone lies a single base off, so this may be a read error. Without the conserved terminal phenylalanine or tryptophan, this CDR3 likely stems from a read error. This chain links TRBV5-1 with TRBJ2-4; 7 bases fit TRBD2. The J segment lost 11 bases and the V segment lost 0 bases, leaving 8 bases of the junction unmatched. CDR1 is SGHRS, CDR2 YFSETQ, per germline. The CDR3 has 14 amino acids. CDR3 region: CASSLGAGGSVQYY. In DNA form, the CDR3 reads TGCGCCAGCAGCTTGGGGGCCGGGGGGAGTGTTCAGTACTAC.

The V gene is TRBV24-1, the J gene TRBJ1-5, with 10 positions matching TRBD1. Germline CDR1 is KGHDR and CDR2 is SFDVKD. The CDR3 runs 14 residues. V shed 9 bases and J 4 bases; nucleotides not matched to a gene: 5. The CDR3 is CATSPGQGNQPQHF. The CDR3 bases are TGTGCCACCTCGCCGGGACAGGGGAATCAGCCCCAGCATTTT.

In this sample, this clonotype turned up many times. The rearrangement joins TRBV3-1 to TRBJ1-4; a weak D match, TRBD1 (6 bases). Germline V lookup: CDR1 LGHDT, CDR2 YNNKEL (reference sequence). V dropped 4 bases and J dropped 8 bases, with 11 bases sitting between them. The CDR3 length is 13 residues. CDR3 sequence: CASSRQAEEKLFF. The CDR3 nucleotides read TGTGCCAGCAGCCGACAGGCGGAGGAAAAACTGTTTTTT.

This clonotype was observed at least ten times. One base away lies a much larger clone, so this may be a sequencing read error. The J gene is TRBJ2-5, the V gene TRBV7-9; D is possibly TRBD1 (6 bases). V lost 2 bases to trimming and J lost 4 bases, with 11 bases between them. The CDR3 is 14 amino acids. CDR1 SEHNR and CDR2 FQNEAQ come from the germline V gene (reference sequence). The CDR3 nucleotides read TGTGCCAGCAGCTTACGGACAGACCGAGAGACCCAGTACTTC. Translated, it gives CASSLRTDRETQYF.

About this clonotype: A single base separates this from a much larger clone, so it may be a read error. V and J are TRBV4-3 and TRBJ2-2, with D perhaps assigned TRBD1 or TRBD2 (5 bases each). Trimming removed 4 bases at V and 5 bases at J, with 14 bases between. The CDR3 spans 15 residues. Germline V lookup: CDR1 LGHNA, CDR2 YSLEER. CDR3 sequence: CASSRDSGATGELFF. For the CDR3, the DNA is TGCGCCAGCAGCCGAGATTCCGGGGCTACCGGGGAGCTGTTTTTT.